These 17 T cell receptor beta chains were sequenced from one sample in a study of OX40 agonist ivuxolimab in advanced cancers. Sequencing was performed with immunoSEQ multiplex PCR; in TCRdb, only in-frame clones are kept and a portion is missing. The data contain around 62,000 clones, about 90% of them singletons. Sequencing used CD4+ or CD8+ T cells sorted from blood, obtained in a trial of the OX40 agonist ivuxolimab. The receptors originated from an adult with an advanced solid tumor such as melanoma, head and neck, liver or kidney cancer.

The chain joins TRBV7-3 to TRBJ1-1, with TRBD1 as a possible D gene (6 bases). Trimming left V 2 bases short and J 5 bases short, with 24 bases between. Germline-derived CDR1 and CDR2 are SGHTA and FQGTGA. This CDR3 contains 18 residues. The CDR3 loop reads CASSLEGSGRGGGTEAFF. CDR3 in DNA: TGTGCCAGCAGCTTAGAAGGTTCCGGCCGTGGGGGCGGAACTGAAGCTTTCTTT.

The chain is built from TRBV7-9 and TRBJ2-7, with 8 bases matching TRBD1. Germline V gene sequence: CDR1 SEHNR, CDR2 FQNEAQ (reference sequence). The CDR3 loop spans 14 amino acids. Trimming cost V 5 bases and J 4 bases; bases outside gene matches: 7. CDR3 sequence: CASSPGTGRYEQYF. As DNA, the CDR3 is TGTGCCAGCAGCCCCGGGACAGGCCGGTACGAGCAGTACTTC.

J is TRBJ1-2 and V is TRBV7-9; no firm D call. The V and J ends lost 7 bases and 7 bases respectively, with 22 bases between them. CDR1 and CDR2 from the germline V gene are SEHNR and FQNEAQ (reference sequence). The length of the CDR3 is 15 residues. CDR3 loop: CASNPNVGFSFGYTF. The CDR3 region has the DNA TGTGCCAGCAATCCAAACGTAGGGTTCAGCTTTGGCTACACCTTC.

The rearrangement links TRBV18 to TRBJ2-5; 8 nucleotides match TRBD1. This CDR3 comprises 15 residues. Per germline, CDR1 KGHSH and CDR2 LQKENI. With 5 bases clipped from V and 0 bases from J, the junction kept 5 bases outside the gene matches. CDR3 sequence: CASSSDRGYQETQYF. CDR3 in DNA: TGTGCCAGCTCATCCGACAGGGGCTACCAAGAGACCCAGTACTTC.

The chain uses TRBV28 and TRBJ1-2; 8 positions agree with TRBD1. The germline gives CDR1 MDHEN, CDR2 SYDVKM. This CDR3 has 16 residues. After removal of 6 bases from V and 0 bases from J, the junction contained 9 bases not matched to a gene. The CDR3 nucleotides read TGTGCCAGCAGCCCGGACAGGGTCAGGACTAACTATGGCTACACCTTC. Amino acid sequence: CASSPDRVRTNYGYTF.

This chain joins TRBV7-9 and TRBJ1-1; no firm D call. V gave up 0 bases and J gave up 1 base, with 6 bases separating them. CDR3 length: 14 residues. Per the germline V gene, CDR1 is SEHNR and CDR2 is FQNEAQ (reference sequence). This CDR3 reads CASSLASANTEAFF. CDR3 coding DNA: TGTGCCAGCAGCTTAGCGTCAGCGAACACTGAAGCTTTCTTT.

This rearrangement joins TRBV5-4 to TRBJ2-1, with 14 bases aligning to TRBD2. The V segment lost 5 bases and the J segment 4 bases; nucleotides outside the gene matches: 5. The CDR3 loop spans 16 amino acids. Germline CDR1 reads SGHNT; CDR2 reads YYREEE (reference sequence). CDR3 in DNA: TGTGCCAGCAGTTCGGGACTAGCGGGAGCATACAATGAGCAGTTCTTC. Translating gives CASSSGLAGAYNEQFF.

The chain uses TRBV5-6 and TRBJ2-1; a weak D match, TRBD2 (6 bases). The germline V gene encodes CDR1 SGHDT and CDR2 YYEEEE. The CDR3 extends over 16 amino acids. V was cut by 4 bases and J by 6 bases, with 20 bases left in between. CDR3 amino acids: CASSPPLSGRSNEQFF. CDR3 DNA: TGTGCCAGCAGCCCACCCCTTAGCGGCAGAAGCAATGAGCAGTTCTTC. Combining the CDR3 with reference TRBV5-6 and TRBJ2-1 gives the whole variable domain DAGVTQSPTHLIKTRGQQVTLRCSPKSGHDTVSWYQQALGQGPQFIFQYYEEEERQRGNFPDRFSGHQFPNYSSELNVNALLLGDSALYLCASSPPLSGRSNEQFFGPGTRLTVL.

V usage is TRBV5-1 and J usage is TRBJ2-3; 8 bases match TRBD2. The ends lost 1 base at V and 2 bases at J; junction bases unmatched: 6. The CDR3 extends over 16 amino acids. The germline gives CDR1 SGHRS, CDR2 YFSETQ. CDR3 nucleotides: TGCGCCAGCAGCTTGCCTCTAGCGGGTCCCACAGATACGCAGTATTTT. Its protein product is CASSLPLAGPTDTQYF.

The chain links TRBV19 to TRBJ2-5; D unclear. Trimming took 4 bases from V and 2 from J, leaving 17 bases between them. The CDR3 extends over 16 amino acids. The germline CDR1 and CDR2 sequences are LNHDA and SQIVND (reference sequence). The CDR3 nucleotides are TGTGCCAGTAGTACAGAATCTTCGGCCCGGCAAGAGACCCAGTACTTC. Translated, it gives CASSTESSARQETQYF.

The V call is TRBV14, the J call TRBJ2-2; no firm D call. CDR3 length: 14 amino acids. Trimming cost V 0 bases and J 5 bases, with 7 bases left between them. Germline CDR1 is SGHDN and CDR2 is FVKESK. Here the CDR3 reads CASSQDIGTGELFF. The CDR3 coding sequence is TGTGCCAGCAGCCAAGATATCGGTACCGGGGAGCTGTTTTTT.

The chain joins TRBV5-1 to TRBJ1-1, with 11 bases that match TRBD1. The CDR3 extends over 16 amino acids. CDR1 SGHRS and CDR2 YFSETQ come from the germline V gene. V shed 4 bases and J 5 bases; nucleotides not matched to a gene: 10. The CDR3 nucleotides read TGCGCCAGCAGCGTACTTGGACAGGGGGCGGGGACTGAAGCTTTCTTT. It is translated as CASSVLGQGAGTEAFF.

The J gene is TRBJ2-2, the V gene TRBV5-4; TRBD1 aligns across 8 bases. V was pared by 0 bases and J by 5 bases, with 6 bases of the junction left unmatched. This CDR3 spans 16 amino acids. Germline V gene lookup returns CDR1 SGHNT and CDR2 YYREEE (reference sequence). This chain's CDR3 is CASSLGFTGGTGELFF. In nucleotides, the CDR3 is TGTGCCAGCAGCTTGGGGTTTACAGGGGGGACCGGGGAGCTGTTTTTT.

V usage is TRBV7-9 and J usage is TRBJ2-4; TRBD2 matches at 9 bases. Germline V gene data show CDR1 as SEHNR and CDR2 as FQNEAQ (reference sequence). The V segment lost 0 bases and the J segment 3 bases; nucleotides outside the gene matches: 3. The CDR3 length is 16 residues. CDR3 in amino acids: CASSLASGSVKNIQYF. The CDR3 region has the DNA TGTGCCAGCAGCTTAGCTAGCGGGAGTGTCAAAAACATTCAGTACTTC.

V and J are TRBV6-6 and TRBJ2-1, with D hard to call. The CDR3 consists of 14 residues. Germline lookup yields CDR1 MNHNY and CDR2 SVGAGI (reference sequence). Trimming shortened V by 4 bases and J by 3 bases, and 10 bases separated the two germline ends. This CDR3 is CASSSGRLYNEQFF. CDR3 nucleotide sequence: TGTGCCAGCAGTTCCGGACGCCTCTACAATGAGCAGTTCTTC.

Written as DNA, the CDR3 is TGTGCCAGCAGTGAAGCGGACAGGGCTGATACGCAGTATTTT. Its protein product is CASSEADRADTQYF. The chain is built from TRBV2 and TRBJ2-3, with 8 bases lining up with TRBD1. Germline V gene lookup returns CDR1 SNHLY and CDR2 FYNNEI. Germline trimming cut 0 bases from V and 6 bases from J; bases unmatched to any gene: 2. This CDR3 has 14 amino acids.

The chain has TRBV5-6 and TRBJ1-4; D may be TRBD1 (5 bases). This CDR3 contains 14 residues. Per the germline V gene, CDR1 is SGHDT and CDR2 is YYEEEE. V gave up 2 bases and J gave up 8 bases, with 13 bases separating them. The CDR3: CASSFGQGNEKLFF. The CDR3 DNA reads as TGTGCCAGCAGCTTCGGCCAGGGCAACGAAAAACTGTTTTTT.